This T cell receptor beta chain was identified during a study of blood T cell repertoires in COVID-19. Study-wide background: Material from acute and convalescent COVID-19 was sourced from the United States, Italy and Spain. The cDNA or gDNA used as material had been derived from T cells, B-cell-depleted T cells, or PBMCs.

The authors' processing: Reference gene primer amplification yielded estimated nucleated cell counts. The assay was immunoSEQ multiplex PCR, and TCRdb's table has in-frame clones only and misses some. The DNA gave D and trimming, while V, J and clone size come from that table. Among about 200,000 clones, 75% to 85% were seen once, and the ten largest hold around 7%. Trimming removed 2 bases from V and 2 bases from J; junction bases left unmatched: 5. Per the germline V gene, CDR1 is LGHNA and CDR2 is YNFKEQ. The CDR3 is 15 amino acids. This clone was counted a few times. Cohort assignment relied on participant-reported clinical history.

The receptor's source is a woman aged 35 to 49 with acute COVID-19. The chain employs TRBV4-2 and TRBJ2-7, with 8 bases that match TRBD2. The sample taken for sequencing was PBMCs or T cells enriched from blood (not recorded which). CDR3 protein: CASSQRSGGAYEQYF. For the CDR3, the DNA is TGTGCCAGCAGCCAACGGAGCGGGGGAGCCTACGAGCAGTACTTC.